This TCR beta chain was captured by sequencing in a study of blood T cell repertoires in COVID-19. Study at large: Specimens from acute and convalescent COVID-19 originated in the United States, Italy and Spain. T cells, B-cell-depleted T cells, or PBMCs provided the cDNA or gDNA that served as material.

The germline V gene encodes CDR1 WNHNN and CDR2 SYGVQD (reference sequence). Trimming cost V 3 bases and J 6 bases, with 8 bases left between them. This CDR3 region has 12 residues. In the source study's methods: Reference gene primer amplification gave nucleated cell count estimates. Clones were read by immunoSEQ multiplex PCR, and TCRdb kept only the in-frame ones, dropping some. The V and J calls and clone size come from that table; D and trimming were worked out from the DNA. The repertoire holds roughly 120,000 clones, with about 82% as singletons. V is TRBV10-1 and J is TRBJ1-1, with a weak D call TRBD1 (5 bases). This TCR was recovered from a human donor in a cohort sampled during active COVID-19. The sample was peripheral blood. CDR3 coding DNA: TGCGCCAGCAGTGAAGGGGTTGCTGAAGCTTTCTTT. Its protein is CASSEGVAEAFF.